This T cell receptor (beta chain) came from a study of Tregs in tolerant kidney transplant recipients (dated by TCRdb to the late 2010s). Study-level background: The transplants used related donors along with nonmyeloablative bone marrow transplantation, and in the human trials mixed chimerism was transient. The study used TCRbeta sequencing to identify donor-specific regulatory T cells before combined kidney and bone marrow transplantation, then tracked those cells after transplant. Broad study findings and their caveats: Biological reproducibility was not directly addressed, though technical replication error appeared minimal. For some patients the PCR primers changed over time, which made it impossible to compare the samples from those patients at the nucleotide level. The study was limited by small patient numbers, and the findings need validation in larger populations and under other immunosuppression protocols. Expanding Tregs with activated donor B cells appeared to identify the most biologically relevant and donor-specific TCRbeta repertoire. Donor-specific Treg expansion exceeded global Treg expansion in tolerant patients, suggesting antigen-driven rather than nonspecific expansion.

For TCRbeta CDR3 sequencing, genomic DNA from the sorted cells was extracted using the QIAGEN DNeasy Blood and Tissue Kit. High-throughput TCRbeta CDR3 sequencing was carried out commercially through immunoSEQ, with PCR amplification with bias correction and internal controls included. Processing in the source paper ran as follows. Unique productive TCRbeta sequences were defined by CDR3 nucleotide sequence where primers matched, otherwise by CDR3 amino acid sequence with Vbeta and Jbeta genes. To correct sorting error, sequences shared between sorted populations at a frequency ratio of 2:1 or less were removed; the rest were assigned to the higher population. A sequence counted as donor-reactive if, in CFSE-low cells, the sequence had a frequency of at least 0.01% and was expanded at least 5-fold compared with unstimulated cells. Jensen-Shannon divergence, calculated on the top 100 TCRbeta sequences ranked by frequency, was used to quantify repertoire divergence. For any sample with multiple sequencing runs, sorting error was corrected in each run separately before the runs were pooled. Sourced from immuneACCESS, this table was stored by TCRdb with only in-frame sequences that have V and J called. A share of the clones is absent; for the studies checked, an unresolved V gene accounts for under half, and the remainder has no known explanation. That table furnishes V, J and clone size, whereas the DNA furnished D and trimming. The sample yields about 66,000 clones; roughly 92% were counted once. The ten most abundant clones make up 11% of the sample.

Of note for this clone: This clone's antigen is unknown. It has no much larger one-base neighbor in the sample; base qualities were not kept.

The sample's time point label, decoded: blood sample drawn before combined kidney and bone marrow transplant. Unstimulated Tregs (CD4+CD25+CD127-), CD4+ non-Tregs (CD4+CD25-), CD4 and CD8 cells were FACS-sorted from thawed PBMCs. The patients were a few recipients of combined kidney and bone marrow transplants from the ITN036ST trial, and samples were available only for these trial subjects. Healthy control blood was separated into PBMCs by Ficoll density gradient and cryopreserved, and patient PBMCs were collected both before and after transplant. The receptor was isolated from a human donor who received a combined kidney and bone marrow transplant. The sample was CD8+ T cells from blood, taken before the transplant.

The CDR3: CASSQGGNGVYEQYF. The nucleotide sequence reads TGTGCCAGCAGCCAAGGGGGTAATGGGGTATACGAGCAGTACTTC. This sequence uses TRBV7-3 and TRBJ2-7; possibly the D gene is TRBD1, per 6 matching bases. V and J lose 5 bases and 4 bases, and a span of 18 bases separates them. CDR1 and CDR2 were assigned from the germline V gene as SGHTA and FQGTGA. Reading from cysteine to phenylalanine, the CDR3 counts 15 amino acids. Of the read, only the CDR3 DNA is kept; its 45 bases are in frame from base 1.